The next 8 T cell receptor beta chains were all read from a single sample in a study of post-analysis software for immune sequencing data (dated by TCRdb to 2014 to 2015). Here is what the overall study found, with its caveats: Significantly higher frequencies in patients than in controls were found for about five TRBV segments, including TRBV5-6, TRBV5-1 and TRBV20-1.

The antigens these receptors bind are not known. The library was prepared using PCR. Sequencing was performed on an Illumina HiSeq 2500. To reduce PCR and sequencing biases, unique molecular identifiers were built into the TCR beta cDNA libraries. TCRdb applied fastp at Q25 and MiXCR to the public reads, then kept only in-frame beta chains. Entries that share a CDR3 protein sequence are merged under the most common genes and DNA. For this sample there are a few hundred thousand distinct CDR3 sequences; approximately 34% appear just once. The ten biggest clones cover approximately 6% of the sample. Sequencing used blood. All receptors come from a girl aged 2-17 years with multiple sclerosis.

The rearrangement uses TRBV24-1 and TRBJ1-2; no clear D. V shed 0 bases and J shed 7 bases, with 5 bases lying between them. The CDR3 is 12 residues long. The germline V gene encodes CDR1 KGHDR and CDR2 SFDVKD. DNA for the CDR3: TGTGCCACCAGTGATTTGCGCGGTGGCTACACCTTC. Its protein is CATSDLRGGYTF.

The table lists this clonotype with a few counts. The rearrangement uses TRBV12-3 or TRBV12-4 and TRBJ2-3; D gene uncertain. The CDR3 covers 12 residues. V was trimmed by 7 bases and J by 4 bases, leaving 9 bases between them. The CDR3 DNA reads as TGTGCCAGCACCCCGTCCGCAGATACGCAGTATTTT. It is translated as CASTPSADTQYF.

The chain recombines TRBV6-6 with TRBJ2-3; D not certain. Germline V gene data show CDR1 as MNHNY and CDR2 as SVGAGI (reference sequence). The CDR3 is 15 amino acids. Between the trimmed V and J ends, which lost 1 base and 0 bases, there was a span of 8 bases. The CDR3 DNA is TGTGCCAGCAGTTACTTAGCACTAAGCACAGATACGCAGTATTTT. Its protein product is CASSYLALSTDTQYF.

This clonotype came up a few times. At one boundary the junction diverges from the germline segment, which might be a read error. The chain uses TRBV7-2 and TRBJ2-7; no definite D call. CDR3 length: 16 residues. Germline loops: CDR1 SGHTA, CDR2 FQGNSA. The CDR3 DNA is TGTGCCAGCAGCCTGCCCGGAGACCCCGCGAGCAACGAGCGGTACTTC. The encoded protein is CASSLPGDPASNERYF. The full variable domain, rest sourced from reference TRBV7-2 and TRBJ2-7, is GAGVSQSPSNKVTEKGKDVELRCDPISGHTALYWYRQSLGQGLEFLIYFQGNSAPDKSGLPSDRFSAERTGGSVSTLTIQRTQQEDSAVYLCASSLPGDPASNERYFGPGTRLTVT.

Concerning this clonotype: A read error may account for a junction end that differs from germline. This chain uses TRBV5-1 with TRBJ2-5; no definite D call. The CDR3 sequence is 13 residues long. In germline, CDR1 is SGHRS, CDR2 YFSETQ. The CDR3 bases are TGCGCCAGCAGCTTTGGAACAAGAGAGCCCCAGTACTTC. Amino acid sequence: CASSFGTREPQYF.

Concerning this clonotype: A read error may account for a junction end that differs from germline. The chain employs TRBV4-1 and TRBJ1-5; D ambiguous. The germline CDR1 and CDR2 sequences are MGHRA and YSYEKL. The length of the CDR3 is 15 residues. The DNA for the CDR3 is TGCGCCAGCAGCCAGGGTCCTTGGGGTTTCCAGCTCCAGCATTTT. It encodes CASSQGPWGFQLQHF.

The V call is TRBV12-3 or TRBV12-4, the J call TRBJ2-5; 10 bases map to TRBD2. The CDR3 is 16 residues long. With V trimmed by 1 base and J by 4 bases, 6 bases remained unmatched. CDR3 nucleotide sequence: TGTGCCAGCAGTTTAGACAGCGGGGGGGCCGGAGAGACCCAGTACTTC. It yields the protein CASSLDSGGAGETQYF.

This clonotype was seen more than once but under ten times. CDR3 sequence reads: CATGAGYTQYF. CDR3 nucleotides: TGTGCCACCGGGGCGGGGTATACGCAGTATTTT. V gene TRBV28 combines with J gene TRBJ2-3, with D possibly matching TRBD2 (6 bases). Germline loops: CDR1 MDHEN, CDR2 SYDVKM. The CDR3 totals 11 residues. V lost 10 bases, J lost 7 bases, and 12 bases lay in between.